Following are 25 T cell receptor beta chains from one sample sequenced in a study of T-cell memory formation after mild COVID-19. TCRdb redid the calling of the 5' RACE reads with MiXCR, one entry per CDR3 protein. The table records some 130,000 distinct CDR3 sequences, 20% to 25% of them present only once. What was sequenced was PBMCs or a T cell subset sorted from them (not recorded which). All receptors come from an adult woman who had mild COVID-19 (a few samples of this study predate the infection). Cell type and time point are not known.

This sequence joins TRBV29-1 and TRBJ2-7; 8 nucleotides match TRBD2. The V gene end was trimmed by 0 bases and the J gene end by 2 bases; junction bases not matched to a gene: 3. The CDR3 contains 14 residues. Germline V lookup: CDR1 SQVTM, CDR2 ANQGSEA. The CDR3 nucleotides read TGCAGCGTTGAAGACCCCGGGAGGGCCTACGAGCAGTACTTC. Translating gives CSVEDPGRAYEQYF.

The CDR3 region has the DNA TGTGCCAGCAGTGAAGCGCTCCCAAAGGAGACCCAGTACTTC. This translates into CASSEALPKETQYF. The chain is built from TRBV2 and TRBJ2-5; D unclear. Trimming removed 0 bases from V and 5 bases from J, with 10 bases in between. CDR3 size: 14 residues. Germline lookup yields CDR1 SNHLY and CDR2 FYNNEI. Looking up the rest from reference TRBV2 and TRBJ2-5 gives the full variable domain: EPEVTQTPSHQVTQMGQEVILRCVPISNHLYFYWYRQILGQKVEFLVSFYNNEISEKSEIFDDQFSVERPDGSNFTLKIRSTKLEDSAMYFCASSEALPKETQYFGPGTRLLVL.

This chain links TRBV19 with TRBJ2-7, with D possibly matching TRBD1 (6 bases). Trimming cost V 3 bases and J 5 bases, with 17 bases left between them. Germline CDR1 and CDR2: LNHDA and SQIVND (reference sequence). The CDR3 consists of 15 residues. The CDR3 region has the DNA TGTGCCAGTAGTATTGGCCCGGGTTCAGGGGACGAGCAGTACTTC. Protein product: CASSIGPGSGDEQYF.

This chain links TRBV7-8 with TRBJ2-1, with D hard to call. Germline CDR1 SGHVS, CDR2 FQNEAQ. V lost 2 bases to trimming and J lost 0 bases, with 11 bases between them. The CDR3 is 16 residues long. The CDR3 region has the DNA TGTGCCAGCAGCTTATTCGATTACCACTCCTACAATGAGCAGTTCTTC. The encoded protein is CASSLFDYHSYNEQFF.

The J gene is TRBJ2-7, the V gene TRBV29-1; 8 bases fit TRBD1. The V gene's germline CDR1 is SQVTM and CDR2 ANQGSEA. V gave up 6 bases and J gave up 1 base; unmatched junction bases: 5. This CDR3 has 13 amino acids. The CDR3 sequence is CSVERQGSYEQYF. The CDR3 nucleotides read TGCAGCGTCGAACGACAGGGGTCCTACGAGCAGTACTTC.

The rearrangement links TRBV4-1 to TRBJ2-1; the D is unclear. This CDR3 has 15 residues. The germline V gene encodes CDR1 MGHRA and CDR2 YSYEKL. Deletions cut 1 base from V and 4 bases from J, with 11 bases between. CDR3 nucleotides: TGCGCCAGCAGCCAAGGACCCGACTCGTACAATGAGCAGTTCTTC. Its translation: CASSQGPDSYNEQFF.

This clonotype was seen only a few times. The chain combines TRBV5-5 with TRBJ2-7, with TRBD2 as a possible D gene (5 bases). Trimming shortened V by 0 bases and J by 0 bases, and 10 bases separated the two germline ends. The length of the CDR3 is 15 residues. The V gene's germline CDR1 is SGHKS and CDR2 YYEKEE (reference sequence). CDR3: CASSLEAGLSYEQYF. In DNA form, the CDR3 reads TGTGCCAGCAGCTTGGAGGCAGGACTCTCCTACGAGCAGTACTTC.

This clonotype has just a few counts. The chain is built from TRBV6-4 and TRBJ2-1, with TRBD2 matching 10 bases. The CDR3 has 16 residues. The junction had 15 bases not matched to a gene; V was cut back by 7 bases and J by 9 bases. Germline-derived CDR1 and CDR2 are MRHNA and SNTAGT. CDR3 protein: CASTASGGALRSEQFF. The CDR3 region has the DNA TGTGCCAGCACAGCCAGCGGGGGGGCCTTGAGAAGTGAGCAGTTCTTC.

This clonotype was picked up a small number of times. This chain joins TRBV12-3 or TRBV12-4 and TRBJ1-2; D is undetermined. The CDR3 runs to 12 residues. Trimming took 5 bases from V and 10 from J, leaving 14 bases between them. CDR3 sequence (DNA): TGTGCCAGCAGTCCCGGGTCATACAACTACACCTTC. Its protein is CASSPGSYNYTF.

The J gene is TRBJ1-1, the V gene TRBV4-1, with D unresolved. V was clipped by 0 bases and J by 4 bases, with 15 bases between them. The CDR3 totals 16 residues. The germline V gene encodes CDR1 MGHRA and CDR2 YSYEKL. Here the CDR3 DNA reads TGCGCCAGCAGCCAAGATCCGCTGAGGGTGGGCACTGAAGCTTTCTTT. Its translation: CASSQDPLRVGTEAFF.

Here the CDR3 reads CASSYGDEQFF. In nucleotides, the CDR3 is TGTGCCAGCAGCTACGGGGATGAGCAGTTCTTC. The chain employs TRBV5-6 and TRBJ2-1, with TRBD2 as a possible D gene (5 bases). Trimming cost V 3 bases and J 8 bases, with 6 bases left between them. CDR1 is SGHDT, CDR2 YYEEEE, per germline. The CDR3 extends over 11 amino acids.

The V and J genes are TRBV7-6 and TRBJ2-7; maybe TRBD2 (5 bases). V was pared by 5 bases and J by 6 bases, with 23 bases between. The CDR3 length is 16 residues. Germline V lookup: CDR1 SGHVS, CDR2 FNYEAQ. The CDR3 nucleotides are TGTGCCAGCAGCCGCCCCCCAGCCTATTCCCTAGCCGAGCAGTACTTC. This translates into CASSRPPAYSLAEQYF.

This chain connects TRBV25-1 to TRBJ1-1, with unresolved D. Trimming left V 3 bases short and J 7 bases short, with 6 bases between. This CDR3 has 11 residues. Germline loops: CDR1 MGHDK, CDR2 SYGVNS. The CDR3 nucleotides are TGTGCCAGCAGTGAGAAGTTTGAAGCTTTCTTT. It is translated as CASSEKFEAFF.

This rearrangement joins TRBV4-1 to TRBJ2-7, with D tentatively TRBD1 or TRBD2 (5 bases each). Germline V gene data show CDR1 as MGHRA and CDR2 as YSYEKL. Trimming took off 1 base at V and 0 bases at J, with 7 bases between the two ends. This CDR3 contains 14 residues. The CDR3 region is CASSQVGVSYEQYF. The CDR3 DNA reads TGCGCCAGCAGCCAAGTGGGGGTCTCCTACGAGCAGTACTTC.

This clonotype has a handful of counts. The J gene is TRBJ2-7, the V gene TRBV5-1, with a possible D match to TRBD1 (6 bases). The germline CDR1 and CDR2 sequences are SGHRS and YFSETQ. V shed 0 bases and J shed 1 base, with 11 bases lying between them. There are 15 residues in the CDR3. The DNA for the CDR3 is TGCGCCAGCAGCTTGGAGGACAGCAAATCCTACGAGCAGTACTTC. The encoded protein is CASSLEDSKSYEQYF.

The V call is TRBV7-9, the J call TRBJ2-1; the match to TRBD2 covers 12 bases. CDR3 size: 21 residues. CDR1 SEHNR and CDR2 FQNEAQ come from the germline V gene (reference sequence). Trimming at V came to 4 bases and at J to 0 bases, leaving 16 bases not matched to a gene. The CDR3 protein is CASSYPTALAGGPSSYNEQFF. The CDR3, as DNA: TGTGCCAGCAGCTACCCCACGGCCCTAGCGGGAGGGCCAAGCTCCTACAATGAGCAGTTCTTC.

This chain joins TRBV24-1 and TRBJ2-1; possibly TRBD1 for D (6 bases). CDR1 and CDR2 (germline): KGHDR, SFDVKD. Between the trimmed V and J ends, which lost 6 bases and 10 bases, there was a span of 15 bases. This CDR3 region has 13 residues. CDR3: CATSTGLLKEQFF. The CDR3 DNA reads TGTGCCACCAGTACAGGGTTACTTAAAGAGCAGTTCTTC.

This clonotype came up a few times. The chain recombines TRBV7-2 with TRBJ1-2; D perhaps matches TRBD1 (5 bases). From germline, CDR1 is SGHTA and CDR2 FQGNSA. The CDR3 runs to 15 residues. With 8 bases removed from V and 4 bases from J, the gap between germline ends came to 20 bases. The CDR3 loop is CASQGTLRQGYGYTF. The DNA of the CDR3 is TGTGCCAGCCAGGGAACTCTCCGCCAAGGCTATGGCTACACCTTC. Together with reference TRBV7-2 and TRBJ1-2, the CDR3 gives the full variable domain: GAGVSQSPSNKVTEKGKDVELRCDPISGHTALYWYRQSLGQGLEFLIYFQGNSAPDKSGLPSDRFSAERTGGSVSTLTIQRTQQEDSAVYLCASQGTLRQGYGYTFGSGTRLTVV.

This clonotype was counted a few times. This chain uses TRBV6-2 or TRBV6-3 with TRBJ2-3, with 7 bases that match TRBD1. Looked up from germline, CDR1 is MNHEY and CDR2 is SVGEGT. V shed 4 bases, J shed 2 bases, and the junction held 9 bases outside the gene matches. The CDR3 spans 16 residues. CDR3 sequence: CASSSTPGTDTDTQYF. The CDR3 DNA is TGTGCCAGCAGTTCCACCCCCGGGACAGACACAGATACGCAGTATTTT.

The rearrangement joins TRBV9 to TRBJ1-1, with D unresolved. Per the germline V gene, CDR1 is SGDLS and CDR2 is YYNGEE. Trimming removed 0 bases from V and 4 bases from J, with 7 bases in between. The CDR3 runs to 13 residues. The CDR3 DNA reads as TGTGCCAGCAGCGTAGATCTGAGCACTGAAGCTTTCTTT. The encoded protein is CASSVDLSTEAFF.

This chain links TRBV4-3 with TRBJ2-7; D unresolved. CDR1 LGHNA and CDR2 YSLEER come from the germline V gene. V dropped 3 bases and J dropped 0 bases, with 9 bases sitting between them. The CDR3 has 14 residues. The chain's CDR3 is CASSHSGNSYEQYF. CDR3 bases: TGCGCCAGCAGCCATTCGGGCAACTCCTACGAGCAGTACTTC.

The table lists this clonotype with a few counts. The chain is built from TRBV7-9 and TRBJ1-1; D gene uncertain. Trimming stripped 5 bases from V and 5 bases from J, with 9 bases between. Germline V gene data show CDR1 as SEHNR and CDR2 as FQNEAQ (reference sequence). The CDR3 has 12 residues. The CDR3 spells CASSRLRTEAFF. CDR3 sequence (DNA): TGTGCCAGCAGCAGACTGAGAACTGAAGCTTTCTTT.

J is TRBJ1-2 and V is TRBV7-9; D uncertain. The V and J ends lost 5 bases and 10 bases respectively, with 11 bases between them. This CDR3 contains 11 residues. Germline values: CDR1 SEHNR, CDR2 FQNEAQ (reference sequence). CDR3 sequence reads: CASSTRGSYTF. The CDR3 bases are TGTGCCAGCAGCACTCGGGGATCCTACACCTTC.

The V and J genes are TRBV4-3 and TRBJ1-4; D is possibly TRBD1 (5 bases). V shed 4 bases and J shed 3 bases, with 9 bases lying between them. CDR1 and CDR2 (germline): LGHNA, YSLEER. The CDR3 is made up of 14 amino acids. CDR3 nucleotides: TGCGCCAGCAGCCCAGGGACTTCTAATGAAAAACTGTTTTTT. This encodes CASSPGTSNEKLFF.

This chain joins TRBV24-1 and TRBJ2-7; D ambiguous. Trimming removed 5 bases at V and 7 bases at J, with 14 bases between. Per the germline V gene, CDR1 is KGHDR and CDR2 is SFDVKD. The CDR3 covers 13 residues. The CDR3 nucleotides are TGTGCCACCAGTGGGACCGACCCCTGGGAGCAGTACTTC. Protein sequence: CATSGTDPWEQYF.